Included here is one TCR beta chain sequence, with context. No cognate antigen has been identified for it. It has no much larger one-base neighbor in the sample; base qualities were not kept. TCRbeta CDR3 regions were amplified from genomic DNA by means of the immunoSEQ Assay, a bias-controlled multiplex PCR. On the authors' methods: Within the assay, amplification of reference gene primers was used to estimate how many nucleated cells each sample contained. Sequence reads were collapsed and filtered to measure the absolute abundance of every unique TCRbeta CDR3 rearrangement. Productive Simpson clonality was computed per sample as the square root of Simpson's diversity index over productive rearrangements. In TCRdb, the immuneACCESS table is reduced to in-frame sequences with V and J assigned. These tables do not hold every clone; where another copy was compared, an unresolved V gene accounts for under half, and the others remain unexplained. That table furnishes V, J and clone size, whereas the DNA furnished D and trimming. The sample data list around 200,000 clones, and approximately 86% of these were observed just once. About 4% of the sample belongs to the ten largest clones.

The junction carries 22 bases between V and J, which are trimmed by 0 bases and 8 bases respectively. Reading from cysteine to phenylalanine, the CDR3 counts 17 amino acids. The retained sequence is limited to the CDR3, 51 bases, with the frame set at the first base. CDR1 is given as LGHNA and CDR2 as YNFKEQ, both from the germline V gene. Participants in the prospective study were aged roughly 18 to 95 years, lived in approximately 26 United States geographic areas, and enrolled through a virtual design. In the prospective study, participants were assigned to cohorts based on the clinical history participants reported in a screening survey and a study questionnaire. A participant counted as exposed if, within 2 weeks of entering the study, that participant had been in contact with someone who had a PCR-confirmed or clinician-diagnosed COVID-19 case. Each participant in the prospective study had whole blood, serum and a nasopharyngeal or oropharyngeal swab collected by mobile phlebotomists. Additional blood draws and questionnaires over a roughly two-month period could optionally be provided by prospective study participants. Blood samples from the prospective study were shipped frozen or at room temperature prior to DNA extraction.

This specimen belongs to a study of blood T cell repertoires in COVID-19 (dated by TCRdb to the early 2020s). A note on the overall study: Samples from collaborators originated in the United States, Italy and Spain and spanned both the acute and convalescent phases of COVID-19. Samples came from the ongoing ImmuneRACE study (first 160 participants) plus 1,254 subjects from 6 global collaborators. Subjects who had been exposed to COVID-19, were actively infected with it, or had recovered from it provided the deeply sampled blood TCRbeta repertoires that made up the dataset. HLA class I and class II types, where available, came from metadata supplied by the sample provider rather than from assay-based typing. The material from the prospective study consisted of cDNA or gDNA derived from T cells, B-cell-depleted T cells, or PBMCs. Nearly every sample came with metadata listing a de-identified subject ID, COVID-19 status, age in years and sex. The repertoires were released in a freely available public database intended as a resource for research on the immune response to SARS-CoV-2. What the research found in general, with its limitations: The amount of clinical and demographic metadata varied by source and participant and was provided uncurated.

The sample taken for sequencing was PBMCs or T cells enriched from blood (not recorded which). The origin of this receptor is a woman between 25 and 40 years old who had been exposed to COVID-19. The chain is made from TRBV4-2 and TRBJ1-2, and perhaps TRBD1 as D gene, on 5 matching bases. The nucleotide sequence is TGTGCCAGCAGCCAAGATTCCGGTTTAGGACACGAGTCGGGCTACACCTTC. Translated, this gives CASSQDSGLGHESGYTF.